Listed here are 16 T cell receptor beta chains from one sample, sequenced in a study of T-cell reconstitution after alpha-beta-depleted transplantation in children. Molecular barcoding with unique molecular identifiers was used for the TCRbeta library. One entry per CDR3 protein, called by TCRdb with MiXCR from the PCR reads. The sample consists of around 490,000 distinct CDR3 sequences, roughly 10% of them appearing once. This material consisted of PBMCs, mostly from graft donor cells, taken 180 days after TCRalphabeta/CD19-depleted stem cell transplant. These receptors were collected from a female patient aged 2-10 years who had a stem cell transplant for aplastic anemia, so the T cells may come from the graft donor.

Regarding this clonotype: A junction end diverges from the germline sequence, so it may reflect a read error. This chain uses TRBV20-1 with TRBJ2-5; TRBD2 matches at 7 bases. CDR3 length: 16 amino acids. CDR1 and CDR2 from the germline V gene are DFQATT and SNEGSKA (reference sequence). CDR3 DNA sequence: TGCAATGCTAGAGATTGGGCGCGGGAGCACCAAGAGACCCAGTACTTC. It encodes CNARDWAREHQETQYF.

This clonotype was picked up many times. The V gene is TRBV20-1, the J gene TRBJ2-4, with D perhaps TRBD2 (6 bases). Looked up from germline, CDR1 is DFQATT and CDR2 is SNEGSKA (reference sequence). CDR3 size: 15 residues. V lost 3 bases and J lost 7, with 19 bases in between. The CDR3 protein is CSARERGASENIQYF. CDR3 DNA sequence: TGCAGTGCTAGGGAGAGAGGGGCTAGCGAGAACATTCAGTACTTC.

This clonotype was counted ten times or more. The chain recombines TRBV29-1 with TRBJ1-1, with unresolved D. Germline V gene lookup returns CDR1 SQVTM and CDR2 ANQGSEA. The CDR3 runs 14 residues. The V end was cut by 1 base, the J end by 6 bases, with 15 bases between. DNA of the CDR3: TGCAGCGTTGAAGTTCAGAGGTTTAGCGCTGAAGCTTTCTTT. This sequence encodes CSVEVQRFSAEAFF.

The chain carries TRBV19 and TRBJ1-5; 7 bases fit TRBD1. Germline V lookup: CDR1 LNHDA, CDR2 SQIVND (reference sequence). This CDR3 has 16 residues. V dropped 6 bases and J dropped 1; count of bases not matched to a gene: 9. Here the CDR3 reads CASRTQGMRSNQPQHF. In DNA, the CDR3 is TGTGCCAGTAGAACACAGGGGATGAGGAGCAATCAGCCCCAGCATTTT.

The genes are TRBV29-1 and TRBJ2-1; D unresolved. The V gene's germline CDR1 is SQVTM and CDR2 ANQGSEA. The CDR3 is made up of 10 amino acids. The V end lost 4 bases, the J end lost 10 bases, and 8 bases lay between the germline ends. CDR3 residues: CSVVYVEQFF. The CDR3 bases are TGCAGCGTTGTTTATGTGGAGCAGTTCTTC.

The rearrangement uses TRBV5-1 and TRBJ2-1; D call uncertain. There are 14 residues in the CDR3. CDR1 and CDR2 (germline): SGHRS, YFSETQ. Deletions cut 0 bases from V and 4 bases from J, with 8 bases between. The CDR3 loop is CASSLGPGYNEQFF. The DNA of the CDR3 is TGCGCCAGCAGCTTGGGGCCCGGGTACAATGAGCAGTTCTTC.

This clonotype was seen only a few times. V usage is TRBV6-1 and J usage is TRBJ1-5; the match to TRBD1 covers 8 bases. The CDR3 loop spans 15 amino acids. Looked up from germline, CDR1 is MNHNS and CDR2 is SASEGT. The junction had 9 bases not matched to a gene; V was cut back by 6 bases and J by 5 bases. The CDR3 spells CASRPGQGFYQPQHF. The CDR3 nucleotides read TGTGCCAGCAGGCCAGGACAGGGTTTTTATCAGCCCCAGCATTTT.

This clonotype occurred a few times. This chain uses TRBV5-1 with TRBJ2-1; 13 nucleotides match TRBD2. This CDR3 has 16 residues. V lost 4 bases, J lost 3 bases, and 4 bases stayed unmatched. CDR1 SGHRS and CDR2 YFSETQ come from the germline V gene. The CDR3 sequence: CASSGLAGVNYNEQFF. The CDR3 DNA is TGCGCCAGCAGCGGACTAGCGGGAGTTAACTACAATGAGCAGTTCTTC.

V usage is TRBV20-1 and J usage is TRBJ2-5, with D perhaps matching TRBD1 or TRBD2 (5 bases each). V gave up 6 bases and J gave up 4 bases, with 9 bases separating them. The germline gives CDR1 DFQATT, CDR2 SNEGSKA (reference sequence). The CDR3 is made up of 11 amino acids. The CDR3 is CSALGTETQYF. The CDR3 DNA follows: TGCAGTGCCCTAGGGACAGAGACCCAGTACTTC.

This clonotype was seen a handful of times. The rearrangement joins TRBV12-3 or TRBV12-4 to TRBJ2-6; 9 bases match TRBD1. V shed 1 base and J 0 bases; nucleotides not matched to a gene: 4. The CDR3 contains 18 residues. The CDR3 sequence is CASSLGDRAFSGANVLTF. The CDR3 region has the DNA TGTGCCAGCAGTTTAGGGGACAGGGCCTTCTCTGGGGCCAACGTCCTGACTTTC.

This clonotype came up many times. The rearrangement joins TRBV19 to TRBJ1-2; D is undetermined. With 5 bases removed from V and 8 bases from J, the gap between germline ends came to 6 bases. Looked up from germline, CDR1 is LNHDA and CDR2 is SQIVND (reference sequence). The CDR3 consists of 10 residues. The chain's CDR3 is CASSGIGYTF. The CDR3 DNA is TGTGCCAGTAGTGGGATCGGCTACACCTTC.

This clonotype was recorded at least ten times. This chain joins TRBV7-2 and TRBJ1-1; D might be TRBD1 (6 bases). Trimming shortened V by 5 bases and J by 6 bases, and 10 bases separated the two germline ends. Germline-derived CDR1 and CDR2 are SGHTA and FQGNSA. The CDR3 extends over 12 amino acids. The CDR3: CASSPQGPEAFF. DNA of the CDR3: TGTGCCAGCAGCCCACAGGGTCCTGAAGCTTTCTTT.

As concerns this clonotype: One end of the junction fails to match germline, which may point to a read error. The J gene is TRBJ2-2, the V gene TRBV29-1; TRBD1 agrees at 7 bases. Germline V CDR1 and CDR2: SQVTM, ANQGSEA. The CDR3 is 14 residues long. CDR3 protein: CSAEGTVNTGELFF. The DNA of the CDR3 is TGCAGCGCTGAAGGGACAGTCAACACCGGGGAGCTGTTTTTT.

This clonotype was seen a few times. The CDR3 bases are TGTGCCAGCAGTCCTGGACTAGCCCTGAAGGGCGAGCAGTACTTC. It yields the protein CASSPGLALKGEQYF. The chain employs TRBV2 and TRBJ2-7, with 8 bases fitting TRBD2. The germline gives CDR1 SNHLY, CDR2 FYNNEI. V lost 5 bases and J lost 6; bases outside the gene matches: 12. This CDR3 region has 15 residues.

J is TRBJ2-5 and V is TRBV29-1, with TRBD1 matching 12 bases. The CDR3 extends over 15 amino acids. Losses at the gene ends were 5 bases for V and 5 bases for J; bases not matched to a gene: 9. Germline V CDR1 and CDR2: SQVTM, ANQGSEA. The CDR3: CSVRPGTGGAETQYF. CDR3 bases: TGCAGCGTTCGTCCTGGGACAGGGGGCGCGGAGACCCAGTACTTC.

The table lists this clonotype with many counts. The chain uses TRBV12-3 or TRBV12-4 and TRBJ1-1; 8 bases are shared with TRBD1. V shed 6 bases and J 4 bases; nucleotides not matched to a gene: 7. The CDR3 contains 14 residues. The CDR3 DNA follows: TGTGCCAGCAGCCGAACAGGGGGTGTCACTGAAGCTTTCTTT. Translation gives CASSRTGGVTEAFF.